This is a list of T cell receptor beta chains from one sample in a study of technical replicates of blood from a few donors. Sequencing was performed with immunoSEQ multiplex PCR; in TCRdb, only in-frame clones are kept and a portion is missing. The sample records just over 55,000 clones, 93% being singletons. Source material: PBMCs. The receptors originated from a human donor in good health. Some clones in this sample may be carry-over from other donors' samples. Each CDR3 is given with its conserved first and last residue. Each record gives: J gene, V gene, CDR3 protein.

j_call: TRBJ2-3
v_call: TRBV30
cdr3_aa: CAWSVRVAQTDTQYF

j_call: TRBJ1-1
v_call: TRBV15
cdr3_aa: CATSRDREGNTEAFF

j_call: TRBJ2-7
v_call: TRBV2
cdr3_aa: CASSETGREQYF

j_call: TRBJ2-5
v_call: TRBV9
cdr3_aa: CASSVRGQQETQYF

j_call: TRBJ1-1
v_call: TRBV6-1
cdr3_aa: CASSGQGTIGTEAFF

j_call: TRBJ1-5
v_call: TRBV4-1
cdr3_aa: CASNLDGRGGPQHF

j_call: TRBJ2-1
v_call: TRBV9
cdr3_aa: CASSVDWLAGRNEQFF

j_call: TRBJ2-7
v_call: TRBV7-6
cdr3_aa: CASSMSFSGSFSYEQYF

j_call: TRBJ1-1
v_call: TRBV11-2
cdr3_aa: CASSLTGTEAFF

j_call: TRBJ2-7
v_call: TRBV30
cdr3_aa: CAWSRLAGVNEQYF

j_call: TRBJ2-7
v_call: TRBV7-3
cdr3_aa: CASTKSVTSGGHYEQYF

j_call: TRBJ2-5
v_call: TRBV9
cdr3_aa: CASSRNTGKETQYF

j_call: TRBJ1-2
v_call: TRBV25-1
cdr3_aa: CASQQEGNYGYTF

j_call: TRBJ2-1
v_call: TRBV27
cdr3_aa: CATRTLYANEQFF

j_call: TRBJ2-2
v_call: TRBV4-3
cdr3_aa: CASSQGTGGNTGELFF

j_call: TRBJ1-1
v_call: TRBV15
cdr3_aa: CATSTPRTGSTEAFF

j_call: TRBJ2-2
v_call: TRBV2
cdr3_aa: CASISQGMGGELFF

j_call: TRBJ2-7
v_call: TRBV6-5
cdr3_aa: CASRGVNSYEQYF

j_call: TRBJ1-3
v_call: TRBV30
cdr3_aa: CAWRDRGRLDTIYF

j_call: TRBJ2-5
v_call: TRBV27
cdr3_aa: CASSLGLTQETQYF

j_call: TRBJ2-2
v_call: TRBV7-8
cdr3_aa: CASSSRQGAEGELFF

j_call: TRBJ2-7
v_call: TRBV9
cdr3_aa: CASSPQGLAGYEQYF

j_call: TRBJ1-2
v_call: TRBV4-1
cdr3_aa: CASSHPTGRKDYGYTF

j_call: TRBJ2-3
v_call: TRBV5-6
cdr3_aa: CASSFRTSGGVTTQYF

j_call: TRBJ2-7
v_call: TRBV6-5
cdr3_aa: CASSYRGGRYEQYF

j_call: TRBJ2-2
v_call: TRBV7-9
cdr3_aa: CASSPRGGGTNTGELFF

j_call: TRBJ2-5
v_call: TRBV9
cdr3_aa: CASSVGTSGGGIQETQYF

j_call: TRBJ2-7
v_call: TRBV30
cdr3_aa: CAWTQKGLAGGEQYF

j_call: TRBJ2-1
v_call: TRBV4-3
cdr3_aa: CASSQDLIREYPSSYNEQFF

j_call: TRBJ2-7
v_call: TRBV7-9
cdr3_aa: CASSFGGGYEEQYF

j_call: TRBJ1-2
v_call: TRBV7-9
cdr3_aa: CASSPIDGTGEGYTF

j_call: TRBJ1-2
v_call: TRBV2
cdr3_aa: CASSGDRANYGYTF

j_call: TRBJ2-5
v_call: TRBV11-3
cdr3_aa: CASSPRVYQETQYF

j_call: TRBJ1-1
v_call: TRBV30
cdr3_aa: CAWSVPGGKAFF

j_call: TRBJ2-7
v_call: TRBV25-1
cdr3_aa: CASTDFDEQYF

j_call: TRBJ2-2
v_call: TRBV6-6
cdr3_aa: CASSRTEGRTGELFF

j_call: TRBJ2-3
v_call: TRBV7-6
cdr3_aa: CASSLGRGQDTQYF

j_call: TRBJ2-7
v_call: TRBV4-3
cdr3_aa: CASSQGVVYEQYF

j_call: TRBJ2-7
v_call: TRBV7-8
cdr3_aa: CASSSSTMAGVGQYF